Each of the 18 T cell receptor beta chains below was sequenced from the same sample in a study of T cells in Graves' hyperthyroidism and ophthalmopathy. There were TCR beta CDR3 regions amplified from RNA transcripts. HTBI primers drove first-round RT-PCR of the TCR CDR3. TCRdb reprocessed the multiplex PCR reads via MiXCR and lists one record per CDR3 protein. The repertoire holds 490,000 or so distinct CDR3 sequences, with about 16% as singletons. Sequencing used blood. These receptor sequences come from a woman aged 30 to 39 with Graves' ophthalmopathy.

The gene calls are TRBV28 and TRBJ2-2; D unclear. Germline lookup yields CDR1 MDHEN and CDR2 SYDVKM. Trimming took off 2 bases at V and 7 bases at J, with 8 bases between the two ends. CDR3 length: 13 residues. CDR3 coding DNA: TGTGCCAGCAGTTTACTTAAGGACGGGGAGCTGTTTTTT. This codes for CASSLLKDGELFF.

This clonotype has a count of ten or more. The rearrangement links TRBV28 to TRBJ2-3; TRBD2 matches 7 bases. V shed 3 bases and J 0 bases; nucleotides not matched to a gene: 6. CDR3 length: 16 residues. Germline V gene lookup returns CDR1 MDHEN and CDR2 SYDVKM. CDR3 coding DNA: TGTGCCAGCAGTTTTTTGGGTAGCGGGAGCACAGATACGCAGTATTTT. This codes for CASSFLGSGSTDTQYF. The whole variable domain, remainder taken from reference TRBV28 and TRBJ2-3, is DVKVTQSSRYLVKRTGEKVFLECVQDMDHENMFWYRQDPGLGLRLIYFSYDVKMKEKGDIPEGYSVSREKKERFSLILESASTNQTSMYLCASSFLGSGSTDTQYFGPGTRLTVL.

The V gene is TRBV19, the J gene TRBJ2-1; 14 nucleotides line up with TRBD2. The CDR3 is made up of 17 amino acids. The germline CDR1 and CDR2 sequences are LNHDA and SQIVND (reference sequence). Losses at the gene ends were 5 bases for V and 9 bases for J; bases not matched to a gene: 12. Here the CDR3 DNA reads TGTGCCAGTAGTGCGCCCCGCGGGACTAGCGGGAGAGTTGAGCAGTTCTTC. Its protein product is CASSAPRGTSGRVEQFF. The full variable domain, rest sourced from reference TRBV19 and TRBJ2-1, is DGGITQSPKYLFRKEGQNVTLSCEQNLNHDAMYWYRQDPGQGLRLIYYSQIVNDFQKGDIAEGYSVSREKKESFPLTVTSAQKNPTAFYLCASSAPRGTSGRVEQFFGPGTRLTVL.

This clonotype has at least ten counts. The chain combines TRBV18 with TRBJ1-5; D is perhaps TRBD1 (6 bases). The germline V and J ends were trimmed by 8 bases and 4 bases, with 15 bases remaining between them. CDR1 and CDR2 (germline): KGHSH, LQKENI. The CDR3 consists of 14 residues. The CDR3 is CASTDQGGNQPQHF. The CDR3 bases are TGTGCCAGCACCGACCAAGGGGGGAATCAGCCCCAGCATTTT.

This clonotype was recorded many times. The V gene is TRBV7-2, the J gene TRBJ2-7; weak D call: TRBD2 (6 bases). Trimming left V 4 bases short and J 1 base short, with 14 bases between. The CDR3 length is 15 residues. Germline CDR1 and CDR2: SGHTA and FQGNSA. The CDR3 nucleotides read TGTGCCAGCAGCTCAGTTAGGGACTCGTCCTACGAGCAGTACTTC. This sequence encodes CASSSVRDSSYEQYF. The entire variable domain, with the rest obtained from reference TRBV7-2 and TRBJ2-7, is as follows: GAGVSQSPSNKVTEKGKDVELRCDPISGHTALYWYRQSLGQGLEFLIYFQGNSAPDKSGLPSDRFSAERTGGSVSTLTIQRTQQEDSAVYLCASSSVRDSSYEQYFGPGTRLTVT.

At least ten counts were recorded for this clonotype. This sequence joins TRBV28 and TRBJ2-5; possible D gene TRBD1, 5 bases. The CDR3 consists of 14 residues. Germline CDR1 MDHEN, CDR2 SYDVKM. V lost 6 bases to trimming and J lost 0 bases, with 11 bases between them. Written as DNA, the CDR3 is TGTGCCAGCAGCCTTGACAGTAACCAAGAGACCCAGTACTTC. Protein product: CASSLDSNQETQYF.

This clonotype appeared a few times. The V call is TRBV6-5, the J call TRBJ1-6, with 9 nucleotides matching TRBD1. The CDR3 has 13 residues. The germline V gene encodes CDR1 MNHEY and CDR2 SVGAGI. V was pared by 11 bases and J by 9 bases, with 8 bases of the junction left unmatched. As DNA, the CDR3 is TGTGCCGTAAGAGGGACAGGGCGTTCACCCCTCCACTTT. It yields the protein CAVRGTGRSPLHF.

In its sample, this clonotype was seen many times. The chain joins TRBV5-1 to TRBJ1-1, with D hard to call. V was trimmed by 1 base and J by 4 bases, leaving 8 bases between them. Germline CDR1 is SGHRS and CDR2 is YFSETQ. The CDR3 totals 13 residues. The CDR3 region has the DNA TGCGCCAGCAGCTTGAACCTGTTCACTGAAGCTTTCTTT. Protein product: CASSLNLFTEAFF. Together with reference TRBV5-1 and TRBJ1-1, the CDR3 gives the full variable domain: KAGVTQTPRYLIKTRGQQVTLSCSPISGHRSVSWYQQTPGQGLQFLFEYFSETQRNKGNFPGRFSGRQFSNSRSEMNVSTLELGDSALYLCASSLNLFTEAFFGQGTRLTVV.

The rearrangement links TRBV6-2 or TRBV6-3 to TRBJ2-7; 9 nucleotides agree with TRBD1. The V gene end was trimmed by 5 bases and the J gene end by 1 base; junction bases not matched to a gene: 9. The germline gives CDR1 MNHEY, CDR2 SVGEGT. CDR3 length: 16 residues. CDR3 nucleotide sequence: TGTGCCAGCAGTCCCTGGACCGGGACAGGGTCCTACGAGCAGTACTTC. Amino acid sequence: CASSPWTGTGSYEQYF.

At least ten counts were recorded for this clonotype. The genes are TRBV20-1 and TRBJ2-1; 9 bases are shared with TRBD1. V was clipped by 6 bases and J by 4 bases; unmatched bases: 7. Germline lookup yields CDR1 DFQATT and CDR2 SNEGSKA (reference sequence). The CDR3 has 14 residues. As DNA, the CDR3 is TGCAGTGCGTTACAGGGGGCCCAATACAATGAGCAGTTCTTC. Its translation: CSALQGAQYNEQFF.

This clonotype was seen many times. The chain is built from TRBV30 and TRBJ2-1; 10 nucleotides agree with TRBD2. V lost 5 bases to trimming and J lost 8 bases; unmatched junction nucleotides: 6. Germline values: CDR1 GTSNPN, CDR2 SVGIG (reference sequence). The CDR3 runs 13 residues. The CDR3, as DNA: TGTGCCTGGGGACTAGCGGTAACCTATGAGCAGTTCTTC. Translating gives CAWGLAVTYEQFF. The full variable domain, completed using reference TRBV30 and TRBJ2-1, is SQTIHQWPATLVQPVGSPLSLECTVEGTSNPNLYWYRQAAGRGLQLLFYSVGIGQISSEVPQNLSASRPQDRQFILSSKKLLLSDSGFYLCAWGLAVTYEQFFGPGTRLTVL.

This clonotype was seen at least ten times. J is TRBJ1-4 and V is TRBV7-2, with TRBD1 as a possible D gene (5 bases). Germline lookup yields CDR1 SGHTA and CDR2 FQGNSA. V was pared by 7 bases and J by 4 bases, with 13 bases between. The CDR3 has 14 residues. The CDR3 DNA follows: TGTGCCAGCACCCAACGGGGGGTTAATGAAAAACTGTTTTTT. It is translated as CASTQRGVNEKLFF.

The table lists this clonotype with many counts. The chain recombines TRBV24-1 with TRBJ2-5; 7 nucleotides agree with TRBD1. Per germline, CDR1 KGHDR and CDR2 SFDVKD. CDR3 length: 15 amino acids. J lost 0 bases, V lost 3 bases, and 3 bases had no gene match. The DNA of the CDR3 is TGTGCCACCAGTGATCCAGGGACAGACCAAGAGACCCAGTACTTC. It translates to CATSDPGTDQETQYF.

This clonotype was counted ten times or more. The chain has TRBV20-1 and TRBJ2-1, with TRBD1 identical over 8 bases. After removal of 7 bases from V and 0 bases from J, the junction contained 14 bases not matched to a gene. Germline CDR1 and CDR2: DFQATT and SNEGSKA (reference sequence). The CDR3 contains 17 residues. CDR3 loop: CSVSQGAEWSSYNEQFF. Written as DNA, the CDR3 is TGCAGTGTAAGCCAGGGGGCTGAGTGGAGCTCCTACAATGAGCAGTTCTTC.

This chain uses TRBV7-2 with TRBJ2-7, with 9 nucleotides matching TRBD2. The CDR3 loop spans 15 amino acids. From germline, CDR1 is SGHTA and CDR2 FQGNSA. V was clipped by 1 base and J by 6 bases; unmatched bases: 7. CDR3 protein: CASSLDSGSFSEQYF. The CDR3 nucleotides read TGTGCCAGCAGCTTAGATAGCGGGAGTTTTAGCGAGCAGTACTTC.

The chain links TRBV5-1 to TRBJ2-1, with 12 bases fitting TRBD2. Germline V lookup: CDR1 SGHRS, CDR2 YFSETQ. V was clipped by 7 bases and J by 9 bases; unmatched bases: 14. The CDR3 consists of 16 residues. The CDR3 here is CASVRTSGNIGGEQFF. The CDR3 nucleotides read TGCGCCAGCGTGAGGACTAGCGGGAACATAGGGGGTGAGCAGTTCTTC.

Ten or more counts support this clonotype. The J gene is TRBJ1-5, the V gene TRBV28; D is unclear. Germline CDR1 and CDR2: MDHEN and SYDVKM. Trimming took 4 bases from V and 3 from J, leaving 16 bases between them. The CDR3 sequence is 16 residues long. The CDR3 reads CASSSRRAGYNQPQHF. In nucleotides, the CDR3 is TGTGCCAGCAGTTCGCGAAGGGCGGGATACAATCAGCCCCAGCATTTT.

This clonotype has a count of ten or more. The chain carries TRBV13 and TRBJ2-4, with D tentatively TRBD1 or TRBD2 (5 bases each). Germline lookup yields CDR1 PRHDT and CDR2 FYEKMQ (reference sequence). The CDR3 length is 16 residues. V was cut by 5 bases and J by 0 bases, with 14 bases left in between. CDR3 nucleotides: TGTGCCAGCAGCGCCACGACCGGGACAGCCAAAAACATTCAGTACTTC. Translating it yields CASSATTGTAKNIQYF.